This T cell receptor (beta chain) was retrieved from a study of technical replicates of blood from a handful of donors. Trimming shortened V by 5 bases and J by 7 bases, and 12 bases separated the two germline ends. The CDR3 is 12 residues long. Germline-derived CDR1 and CDR2 are SGHVS and FNYEAQ. Measured with immunoSEQ multiplex PCR; TCRdb has only the in-frame clones, and not every one. Seen here are around 70,000 clones, roughly 92% observed once, and the top ten hold about 0.35%. The TCR was taken from a human donor in good health. The genes are TRBV7-6 and TRBJ2-7; TRBD1 is a possible D gene (6 bases). Sequencing was performed on T cells isolated from PBMCs. Written as DNA, the CDR3 is TGTGCCAGCAGCCCTAACCAGGGGGAGCAGTACTTC. Its protein is CASSPNQGEQYF.